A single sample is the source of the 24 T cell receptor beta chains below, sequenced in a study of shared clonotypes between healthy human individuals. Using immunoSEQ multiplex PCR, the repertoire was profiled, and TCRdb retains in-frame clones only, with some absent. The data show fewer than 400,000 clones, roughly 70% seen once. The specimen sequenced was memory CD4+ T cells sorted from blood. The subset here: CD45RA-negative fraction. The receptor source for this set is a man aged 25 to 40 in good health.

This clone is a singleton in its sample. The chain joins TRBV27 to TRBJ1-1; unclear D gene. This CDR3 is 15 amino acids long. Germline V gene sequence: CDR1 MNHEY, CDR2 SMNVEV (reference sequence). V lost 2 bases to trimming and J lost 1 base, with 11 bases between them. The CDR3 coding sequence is TGTGCCAGCAGTTTACGCCCCACGGGGAACACTGAAGCTTTCTTT. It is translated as CASSLRPTGNTEAFF.

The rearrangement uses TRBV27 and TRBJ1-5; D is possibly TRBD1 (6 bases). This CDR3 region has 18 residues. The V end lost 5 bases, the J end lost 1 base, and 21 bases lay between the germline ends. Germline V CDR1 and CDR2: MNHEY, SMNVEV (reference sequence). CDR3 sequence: CASSPSVGGGRSNQPQHF. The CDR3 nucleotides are TGTGCCAGCAGTCCATCGGTCGGGGGCGGACGGAGCAATCAGCCCCAGCATTTT.

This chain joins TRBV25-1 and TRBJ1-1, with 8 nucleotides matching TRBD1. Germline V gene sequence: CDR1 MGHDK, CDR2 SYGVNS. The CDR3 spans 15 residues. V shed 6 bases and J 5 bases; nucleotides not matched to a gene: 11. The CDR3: CASSAPTGGRTEAFF. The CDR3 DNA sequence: TGTGCCAGCAGCGCTCCAACAGGGGGTAGGACTGAAGCTTTCTTT.

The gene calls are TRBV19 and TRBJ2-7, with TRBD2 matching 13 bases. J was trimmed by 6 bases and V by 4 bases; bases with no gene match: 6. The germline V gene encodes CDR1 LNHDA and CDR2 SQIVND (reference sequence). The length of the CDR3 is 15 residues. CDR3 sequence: CASSTLAGGPGEQYF. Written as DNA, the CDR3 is TGTGCCAGTAGTACACTAGCGGGAGGGCCGGGCGAGCAGTACTTC.

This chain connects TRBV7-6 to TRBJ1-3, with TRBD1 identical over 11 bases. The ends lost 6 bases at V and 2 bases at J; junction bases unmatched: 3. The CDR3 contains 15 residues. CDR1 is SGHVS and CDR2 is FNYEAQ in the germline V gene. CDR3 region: CASRVDRGPGNTIYF. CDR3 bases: TGTGCCAGCAGGGTGGACAGGGGGCCTGGAAACACCATATATTTT.

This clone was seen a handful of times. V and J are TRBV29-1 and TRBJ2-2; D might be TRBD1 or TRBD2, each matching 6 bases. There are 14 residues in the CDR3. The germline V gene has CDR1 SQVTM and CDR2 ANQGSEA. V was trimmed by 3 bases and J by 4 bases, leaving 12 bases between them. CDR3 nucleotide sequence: TGCAGCGTTGATGGGGGGCAGGGCACCGGGGAGCTGTTTTTT. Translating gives CSVDGGQGTGELFF.

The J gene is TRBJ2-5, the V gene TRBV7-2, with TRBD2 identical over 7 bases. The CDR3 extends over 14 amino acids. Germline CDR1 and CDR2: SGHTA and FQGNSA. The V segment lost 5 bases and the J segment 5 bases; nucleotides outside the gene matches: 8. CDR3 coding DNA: TGTGCCAGCAGCCCTCGGACTAGTTTGGAGACCCAGTACTTC. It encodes CASSPRTSLETQYF.

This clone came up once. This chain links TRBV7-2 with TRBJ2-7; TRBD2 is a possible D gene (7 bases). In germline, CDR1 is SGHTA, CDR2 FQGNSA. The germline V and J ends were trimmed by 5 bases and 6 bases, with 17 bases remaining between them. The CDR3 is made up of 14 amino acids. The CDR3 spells CASSPSGGGFEQYF. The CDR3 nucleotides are TGTGCCAGCAGCCCCTCGGGGGGCGGGTTCGAGCAGTACTTC.

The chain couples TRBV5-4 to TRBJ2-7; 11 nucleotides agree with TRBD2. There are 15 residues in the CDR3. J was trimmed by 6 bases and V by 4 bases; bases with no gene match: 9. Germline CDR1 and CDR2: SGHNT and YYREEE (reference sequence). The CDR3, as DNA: TGTGCCAGCAGCCGCACTAGCGGGAGAAGTCGCGAGCAGTACTTC. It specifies CASSRTSGRSREQYF.

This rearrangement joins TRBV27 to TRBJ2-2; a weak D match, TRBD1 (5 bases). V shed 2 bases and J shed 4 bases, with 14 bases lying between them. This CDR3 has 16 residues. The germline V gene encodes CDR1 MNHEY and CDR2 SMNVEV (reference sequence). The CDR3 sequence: CASSLRGQSRTGELFF. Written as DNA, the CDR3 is TGTGCCAGCAGTTTAAGGGGTCAGAGTCGCACCGGGGAGCTGTTTTTT.

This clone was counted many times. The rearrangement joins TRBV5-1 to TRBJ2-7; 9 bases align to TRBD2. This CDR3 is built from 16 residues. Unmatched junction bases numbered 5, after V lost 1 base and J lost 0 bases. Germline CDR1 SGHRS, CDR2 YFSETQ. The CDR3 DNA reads TGCGCCAGCAGCTTGTTTAGTAGCGGGAGCTCCTACGAGCAGTACTTC. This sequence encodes CASSLFSSGSSYEQYF. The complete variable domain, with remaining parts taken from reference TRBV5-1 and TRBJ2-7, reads KAGVTQTPRYLIKTRGQQVTLSCSPISGHRSVSWYQQTPGQGLQFLFEYFSETQRNKGNFPGRFSGRQFSNSRSEMNVSTLELGDSALYLCASSLFSSGSSYEQYFGPGTRLTVT.

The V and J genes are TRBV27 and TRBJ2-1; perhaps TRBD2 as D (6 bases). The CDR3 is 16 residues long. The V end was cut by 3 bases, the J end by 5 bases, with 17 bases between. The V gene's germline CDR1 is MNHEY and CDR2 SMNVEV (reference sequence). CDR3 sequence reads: CASSLSMGRSDNEQFF. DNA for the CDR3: TGTGCCAGCAGTTTGTCCATGGGGAGGTCGGACAATGAGCAGTTCTTC.

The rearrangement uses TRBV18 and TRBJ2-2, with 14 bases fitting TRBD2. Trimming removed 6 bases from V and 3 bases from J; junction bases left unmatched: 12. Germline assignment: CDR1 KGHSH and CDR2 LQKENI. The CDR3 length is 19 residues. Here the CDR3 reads CASSSLITGLAGDTGELFF. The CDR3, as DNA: TGTGCCAGCTCCTCGCTTATAACGGGACTAGCGGGAGACACCGGGGAGCTGTTTTTT. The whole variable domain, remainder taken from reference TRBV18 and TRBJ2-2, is NAGVMQNPRHLVRRRGQEARLRCSPMKGHSHVYWYRQLPEEGLKFMVYLQKENIIDESGMPKERFSAEFPKEGPSILRIQQVVRGDSAAYFCASSSLITGLAGDTGELFFGEGSRLTVL.

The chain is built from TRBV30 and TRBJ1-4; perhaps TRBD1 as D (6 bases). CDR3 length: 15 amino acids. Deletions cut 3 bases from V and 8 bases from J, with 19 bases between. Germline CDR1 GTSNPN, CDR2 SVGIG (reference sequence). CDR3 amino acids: CAWRLTGWGGEKLFF. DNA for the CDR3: TGTGCCTGGAGGCTAACAGGGTGGGGAGGCGAAAAACTGTTTTTT. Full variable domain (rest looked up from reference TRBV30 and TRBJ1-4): SQTIHQWPATLVQPVGSPLSLECTVEGTSNPNLYWYRQAAGRGLQLLFYSVGIGQISSEVPQNLSASRPQDRQFILSSKKLLLSDSGFYLCAWRLTGWGGEKLFFGSGTQLSVL.

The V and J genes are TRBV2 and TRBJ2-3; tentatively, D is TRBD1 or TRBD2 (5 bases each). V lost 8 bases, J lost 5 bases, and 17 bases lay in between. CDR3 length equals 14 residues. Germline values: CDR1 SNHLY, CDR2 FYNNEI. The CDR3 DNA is TGTGCCAGCGAAACCTTAGGGGCGGGAGATACGCAGTATTTT. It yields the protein CASETLGAGDTQYF.

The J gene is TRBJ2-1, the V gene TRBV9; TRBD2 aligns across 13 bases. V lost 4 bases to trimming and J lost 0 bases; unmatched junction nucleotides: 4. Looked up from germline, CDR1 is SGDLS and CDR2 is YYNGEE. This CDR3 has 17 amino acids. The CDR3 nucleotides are TGTGCCAGCAGCCCAGGGACTAGCGGGACCTCCTACAATGAGCAGTTCTTC. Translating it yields CASSPGTSGTSYNEQFF.

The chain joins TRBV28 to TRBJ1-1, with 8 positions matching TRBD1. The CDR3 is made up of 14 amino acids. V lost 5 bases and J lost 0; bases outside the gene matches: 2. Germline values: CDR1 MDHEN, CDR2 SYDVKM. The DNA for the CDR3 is TGTGCCAGCAGTCCAGGGGGCCTGAACACTGAAGCTTTCTTT. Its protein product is CASSPGGLNTEAFF.

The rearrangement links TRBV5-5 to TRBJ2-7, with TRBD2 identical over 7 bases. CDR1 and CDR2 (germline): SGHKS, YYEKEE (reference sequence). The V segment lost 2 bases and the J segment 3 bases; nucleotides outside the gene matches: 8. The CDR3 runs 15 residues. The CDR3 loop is CASSFSTSEYYEQYF. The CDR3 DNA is TGTGCCAGCAGCTTTTCTACTAGCGAGTACTACGAGCAGTACTTC.

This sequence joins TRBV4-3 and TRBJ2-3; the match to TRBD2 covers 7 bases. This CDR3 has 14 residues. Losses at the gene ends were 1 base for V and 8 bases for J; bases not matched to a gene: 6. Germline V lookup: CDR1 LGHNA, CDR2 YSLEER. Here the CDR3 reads CASSQVWEGGTQYF. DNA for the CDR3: TGCGCCAGCAGCCAAGTTTGGGAGGGCGGTACGCAGTATTTT.

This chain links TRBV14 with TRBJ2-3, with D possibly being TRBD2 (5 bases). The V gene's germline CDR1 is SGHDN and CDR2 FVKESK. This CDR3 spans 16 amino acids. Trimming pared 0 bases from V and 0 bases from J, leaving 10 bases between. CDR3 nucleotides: TGTGCCAGCAGCCAAGAGTCTCGGGGTAGCACAGATACGCAGTATTTT. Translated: CASSQESRGSTDTQYF.

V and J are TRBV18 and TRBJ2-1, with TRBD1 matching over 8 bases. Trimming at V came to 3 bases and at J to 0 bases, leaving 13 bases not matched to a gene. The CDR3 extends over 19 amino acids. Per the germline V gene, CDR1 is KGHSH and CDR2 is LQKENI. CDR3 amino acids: CASSPYTGGEIDSYNEQFF. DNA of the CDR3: TGTGCCAGCTCACCGTATACAGGGGGAGAGATAGACTCCTACAATGAGCAGTTCTTC.

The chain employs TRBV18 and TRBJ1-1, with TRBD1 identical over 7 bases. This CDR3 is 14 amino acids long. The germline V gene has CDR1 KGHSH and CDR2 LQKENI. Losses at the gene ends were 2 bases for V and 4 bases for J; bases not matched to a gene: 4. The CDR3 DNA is TGTGCCAGCTCACCAGACAGGGTCGGCACTGAAGCTTTCTTT. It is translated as CASSPDRVGTEAFF.

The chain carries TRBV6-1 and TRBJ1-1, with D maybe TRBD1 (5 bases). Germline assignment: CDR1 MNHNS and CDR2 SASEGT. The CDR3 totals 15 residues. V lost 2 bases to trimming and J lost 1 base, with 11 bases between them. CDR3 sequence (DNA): TGTGCCAGCAGTGAAAACGTGGGGGGGAACACTGAAGCTTTCTTT. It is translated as CASSENVGGNTEAFF.

The CDR3 protein is CASSFTGGDQPQHF. CDR3 sequence (DNA): TGCGCCAGCAGCTTCACAGGGGGTGATCAGCCCCAGCATTTT. This chain joins TRBV5-1 and TRBJ1-5; 8 nucleotides line up with TRBD1. The CDR3 consists of 14 residues. Germline lookup yields CDR1 SGHRS and CDR2 YFSETQ. V gave up 2 bases and J gave up 5 bases; unmatched junction bases: 3.